This T cell receptor (beta chain) came from a study of graft-versus-host responses after intestinal transplantation. This clone was observed a few times. The germline V and J ends were trimmed by 0 bases and 1 base, with 2 bases remaining between them. The CDR3 spans 13 residues. Germline V gives CDR1 SGHNT, CDR2 YYREEE (reference sequence). This sample's time point: postoperative day 105 after intestinal transplantation (dayNNNN = postoperative day). Processing was applied to graft tissue in order to liberate intraepithelial and lamina propria lymphocytes. Assay: immunoSEQ multiplex PCR; the TCRdb copy retains only in-frame clones and omits some. The table includes 4,000 to 4,500 clones, 84% detected once.

The V call is TRBV5-4, the J call TRBJ2-1; no firm D call. The input for sequencing was ileum tissue, taken 105 days after intestinal transplantation. The clonotype comes from a human patient who received an intestinal transplant, so some T cells may come from the graft donor. In nucleotides, the CDR3 is TGTGCCAGCAGCTTGGTGTCCTACAATGAGCAGTTCTTC. Residues: CASSLVSYNEQFF.